The 18 T cell receptor beta chains listed next were all sequenced from one sample in a study of T cells in Graves' hyperthyroidism and ophthalmopathy. Amplification yielded TCR beta CDR3 regions, with RNA transcripts as the source. Initially, a first-round RT-PCR of the TCR CDR3 employed the HTBI primer set. TCRdb used MiXCR to reprocess the multiplex PCR reads, holding one entry per CDR3 protein. The sample lists some 350,000 distinct CDR3 sequences; around a sixth were seen once. Material: blood. Receptors originate from a young woman with Graves' hyperthyroidism that later progressed to Graves' ophthalmopathy.

This clonotype has ten or more counts. In DNA form, the CDR3 reads TGTGCCAGCAGAGGGGACAGCTACGAGCAGTACTTC. Translated, it gives CASRGDSYEQYF. The V call is TRBV28, the J call TRBJ2-7, with 7 bases that match TRBD1. The junction had 2 bases not matched to a gene; V was cut back by 6 bases and J by 3 bases. CDR3 length: 12 amino acids. Germline assignment: CDR1 MDHEN and CDR2 SYDVKM. Complete variable domain (other parts from reference TRBV28 and TRBJ2-7): DVKVTQSSRYLVKRTGEKVFLECVQDMDHENMFWYRQDPGLGLRLIYFSYDVKMKEKGDIPEGYSVSREKKERFSLILESASTNQTSMYLCASRGDSYEQYFGPGTRLTVT.

This chain joins TRBV19 and TRBJ2-6; a possible D gene is TRBD1 (6 bases). Germline V gene data show CDR1 as LNHDA and CDR2 as SQIVND (reference sequence). Trimming cost V 8 bases and J 4 bases, with 15 bases left between them. This CDR3 spans 15 amino acids. CDR3: CASGSGHAGANVLTF. Written as DNA, the CDR3 is TGTGCCAGTGGATCGGGACATGCGGGGGCCAACGTCCTGACTTTC.

This clonotype showed up many times. The chain is built from TRBV30 and TRBJ2-7, with TRBD1 matching 9 bases. Losses at the gene ends were 3 bases for V and 4 bases for J; bases not matched to a gene: 7. Germline CDR1 and CDR2: GTSNPN and SVGIG (reference sequence). The CDR3 has 14 amino acids. The CDR3, as DNA: TGTGCCTGGAGGGCCGGGACAGGGACATACGAGCAGTACTTC. It codes for CAWRAGTGTYEQYF. The full variable domain, with the rest looked up from reference TRBV30 and TRBJ2-7, is SQTIHQWPATLVQPVGSPLSLECTVEGTSNPNLYWYRQAAGRGLQLLFYSVGIGQISSEVPQNLSASRPQDRQFILSSKKLLLSDSGFYLCAWRAGTGTYEQYFGPGTRLTVT.

The V gene is TRBV4-3, the J gene TRBJ2-5; 10 positions match TRBD2. The CDR3 spans 16 residues. V shed 1 base, J shed 5 bases, and the junction held 7 bases outside the gene matches. The germline V gene has CDR1 LGHNA and CDR2 YSLEER. Here the CDR3 DNA reads TGCGCCAGCAGCCAAGCTGGAGCGGGAGGGCCTGAGACCCAGTACTTC. Translation: CASSQAGAGGPETQYF.

The sample holds many counts of this clonotype. The chain uses TRBV28 and TRBJ2-7, with 10 bases identical to TRBD1. The CDR3 runs to 16 residues. V shed 2 bases, J shed 4 bases, and the junction held 8 bases outside the gene matches. Germline lookup yields CDR1 MDHEN and CDR2 SYDVKM. In DNA form, the CDR3 reads TGTGCCAGCAGTTTAACACCGGGACAGGGGTTTTACGAGCAGTACTTC. Encoded protein: CASSLTPGQGFYEQYF. Combining the CDR3 with reference TRBV28 and TRBJ2-7 gives the whole variable domain DVKVTQSSRYLVKRTGEKVFLECVQDMDHENMFWYRQDPGLGLRLIYFSYDVKMKEKGDIPEGYSVSREKKERFSLILESASTNQTSMYLCASSLTPGQGFYEQYFGPGTRLTVT.

This clonotype came up many times. This chain joins TRBV12-3 or TRBV12-4 and TRBJ2-3; TRBD1 is a possible D gene (5 bases). The CDR3 spans 13 residues. Trimming took 6 bases from V and 8 from J, leaving 15 bases between them. CDR3 DNA: TGTGCCAGCAGCCCGACAGAGGAGTCTACGCAGTATTTT. Translated: CASSPTEESTQYF.

This chain joins TRBV27 and TRBJ2-6; D not certain. CDR1 and CDR2 (germline): MNHEY, SMNVEV (reference sequence). V shed 1 base and J shed 0 bases, with 10 bases lying between them. The CDR3 is 17 amino acids. The CDR3 region is CASSLLQPVSGANVLTF. The DNA for the CDR3 is TGTGCCAGCAGTTTATTACAGCCTGTCTCTGGGGCCAACGTCCTGACTTTC.

The rearrangement uses TRBV7-9 and TRBJ1-3, with D hard to call. V lost 6 bases, J lost 4 bases, and 7 bases lay in between. Germline V lookup: CDR1 SEHNR, CDR2 FQNEAQ (reference sequence). CDR3 size: 12 residues. CDR3 nucleotide sequence: TGTGCCAGCAGATCCAAGGGAAACACCATATATTTT. This translates into CASRSKGNTIYF.

There are a few counts of this clonotype. J is TRBJ2-3 and V is TRBV5-1, with a weak D call TRBD2 (5 bases). V lost 4 bases to trimming and J lost 4 bases, with 10 bases between them. The CDR3 runs 13 residues. Germline loops: CDR1 SGHRS, CDR2 YFSETQ. The CDR3 protein is CASSIYSADTQYF. The DNA for the CDR3 is TGCGCCAGCAGCATTTATAGCGCAGATACGCAGTATTTT.

This clonotype showed up many times. This chain joins TRBV18 and TRBJ2-5; D remains unclear. The V gene's germline CDR1 is KGHSH and CDR2 LQKENI. CDR3 length: 13 residues. Trimming pared 3 bases from V and 3 bases from J, leaving 8 bases between. In DNA, the CDR3 is TGTGCCAGCTCACCGGGCTCGAAAGAGACCCAGTACTTC. Its protein product is CASSPGSKETQYF.

The V call is TRBV6-5, the J call TRBJ2-2, with D perhaps TRBD2 (5 bases). V lost 0 bases to trimming and J lost 7 bases, with 9 bases between them. The germline V gene encodes CDR1 MNHEY and CDR2 SVGAGI. The CDR3 has 14 residues. CDR3 DNA sequence: TGTGCCAGCAGTTACTCGTATGGAGGCGGGGAGCTGTTTTTT. It codes for CASSYSYGGGELFF.

There are a few counts of this clonotype. This chain links TRBV6-6 with TRBJ2-7; D possibly matches TRBD1 or TRBD2 (5 bases each). Germline V gene data show CDR1 as MNHNY and CDR2 as SVGAGI (reference sequence). This CDR3 contains 15 residues. The V end was cut by 0 bases, the J end by 2 bases, with 11 bases between. The CDR3 spells CASSYSTGPAYEQYF. The CDR3 DNA follows: TGTGCCAGCAGTTACTCGACGGGGCCGGCCTACGAGCAGTACTTC.

This clonotype was observed many times. The rearrangement uses TRBV20-1 and TRBJ2-7; possible D gene TRBD1, 6 bases. With 7 bases removed from V and 1 base from J, the gap between germline ends came to 14 bases. CDR1 DFQATT and CDR2 SNEGSKA come from the germline V gene (reference sequence). CDR3 length equals 13 residues. CDR3 in amino acids: CSVRDTLSYEQYF. For the CDR3, the DNA is TGCAGTGTCCGGGACACGTTGTCCTACGAGCAGTACTTC.

The genes are TRBV5-4 and TRBJ1-6; D is ambiguous. The CDR3 is 14 amino acids. Germline values: CDR1 SGHNT, CDR2 YYREEE (reference sequence). V gave up 4 bases and J gave up 6 bases, with 11 bases separating them. CDR3 bases: TGTGCCAGCAGCCAAGACTCGATTAATTCACCCCTCCACTTT. Encoded protein: CASSQDSINSPLHF. Based on the CDR3 plus reference TRBV5-4 and TRBJ1-6, the full variable domain is ETGVTQSPTHLIKTRGQQVTLRCSSQSGHNTVSWYQQALGQGPQFIFQYYREEENGRGNFPPRFSGLQFPNYSSELNVNALELDDSALYLCASSQDSINSPLHFGNGTRLTVT.

This clonotype was counted at least ten times. This chain links TRBV20-1 with TRBJ2-7; 9 bases are a match to TRBD2. Germline V gives CDR1 DFQATT, CDR2 SNEGSKA (reference sequence). CDR3 length: 15 residues. After removal of 4 bases from V and 2 bases from J, the junction contained 9 bases not matched to a gene. The CDR3 nucleotides are TGCAGTGCTACCAGGGTAGCGGGAGTTCCCTACGAGCAGTACTTC. Translated, it gives CSATRVAGVPYEQYF.

This clonotype was detected ten times or more. The chain uses TRBV28 and TRBJ2-1; possibly TRBD1 for D (6 bases). Germline CDR1 MDHEN, CDR2 SYDVKM. The CDR3 has 15 amino acids. V was cut by 11 bases and J by 5 bases, with 22 bases left in between. The chain's CDR3 is CAVEGGQRINNEQFF. CDR3 DNA sequence: TGTGCCGTCGAGGGCGGACAGAGGATTAACAATGAGCAGTTCTTC. The variable domain in full, with the rest retrieved from reference TRBV28 and TRBJ2-1, is DVKVTQSSRYLVKRTGEKVFLECVQDMDHENMFWYRQDPGLGLRLIYFSYDVKMKEKGDIPEGYSVSREKKERFSLILESASTNQTSMYLCAVEGGQRINNEQFFGPGTRLTVL.

There are a few counts of this clonotype. A read error may explain this, as a much larger clone is one base away. The chain recombines TRBV28 with TRBJ2-3, with D tentatively TRBD1 (5 bases). V lost 3 bases and J 0 bases, leaving 13 bases between the germline ends. CDR1 MDHEN and CDR2 SYDVKM come from the germline V gene. The CDR3 contains 16 residues. DNA for the CDR3: TGTGCCAGCAGTTTCGCAGGGATGGATAGCACAGATACGCAGTATTTT. This sequence encodes CASSFAGMDSTDTQYF.

This clonotype was recorded many times. The V call is TRBV28, the J call TRBJ1-1; D uncertain. This CDR3 region has 13 residues. The V gene lost 7 bases and the J gene lost 2 bases, with 11 bases spanning the gap. Looked up from germline, CDR1 is MDHEN and CDR2 is SYDVKM. Written as DNA, the CDR3 is TGTGCCAGCAATGACGTTCCCAACACTGAAGCTTTCTTT. It specifies CASNDVPNTEAFF.